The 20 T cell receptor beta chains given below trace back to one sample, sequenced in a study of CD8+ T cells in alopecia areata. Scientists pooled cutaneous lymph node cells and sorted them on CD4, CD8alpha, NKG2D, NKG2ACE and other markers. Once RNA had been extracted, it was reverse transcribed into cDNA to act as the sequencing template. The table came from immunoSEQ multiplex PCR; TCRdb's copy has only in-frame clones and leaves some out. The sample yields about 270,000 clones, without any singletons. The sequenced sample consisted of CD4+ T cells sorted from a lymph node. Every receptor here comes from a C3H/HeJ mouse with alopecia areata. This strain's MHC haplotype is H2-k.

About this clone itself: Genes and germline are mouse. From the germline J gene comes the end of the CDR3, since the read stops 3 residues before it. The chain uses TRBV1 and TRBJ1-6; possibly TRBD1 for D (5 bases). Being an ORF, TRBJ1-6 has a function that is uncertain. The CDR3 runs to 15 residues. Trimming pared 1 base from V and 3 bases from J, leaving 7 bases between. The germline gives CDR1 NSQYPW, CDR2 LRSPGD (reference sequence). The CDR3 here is CTCSAGRDYNSPLYF. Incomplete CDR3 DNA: TGCACCTGCAGTGCAGGCAGGGACTATAATTCGCCC.

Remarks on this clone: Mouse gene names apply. Here the CDR3 reads CASSARLGVNAEQFF. The sequenced CDR3 bases are TGTGCCAGCAGTGCTCGACTGGGGGTGAATGCT. This chain uses TRBV13-1 with TRBJ2-1; 9 positions match TRBD2. The CDR3 is cut off 4 residues early in the read; its end comes from the germline J gene. The CDR3 consists of 15 residues. With 3 bases clipped from V and 5 bases from J, the junction kept 6 bases outside the gene matches. Germline V gene sequence: CDR1 NSHNY, CDR2 SYGAGN.

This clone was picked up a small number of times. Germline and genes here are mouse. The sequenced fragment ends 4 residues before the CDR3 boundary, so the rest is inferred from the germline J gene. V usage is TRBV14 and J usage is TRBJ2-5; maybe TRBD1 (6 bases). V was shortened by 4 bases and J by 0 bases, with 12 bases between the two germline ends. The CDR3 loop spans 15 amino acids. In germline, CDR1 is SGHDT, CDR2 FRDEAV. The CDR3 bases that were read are TGTGCCAGCAGTCCCTACAGGGTTAACCAAGAC. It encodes CASSPYRVNQD. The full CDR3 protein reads CASSPYRVNQDTQYF.

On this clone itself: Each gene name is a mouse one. CDR3: CASSDALGGRDEQYF. Partial CDR3 DNA: TGTGCCAGCAGTGATGCACTGGGGGGGCGCGAT. The chain carries TRBV13-1 and TRBJ2-7; 11 bases align to TRBD2. The CDR3 is cut off 4 residues early in the read; its end comes from the germline J gene. The CDR3 is 15 amino acids. Germline loops: CDR1 NSHNY, CDR2 SYGAGN.

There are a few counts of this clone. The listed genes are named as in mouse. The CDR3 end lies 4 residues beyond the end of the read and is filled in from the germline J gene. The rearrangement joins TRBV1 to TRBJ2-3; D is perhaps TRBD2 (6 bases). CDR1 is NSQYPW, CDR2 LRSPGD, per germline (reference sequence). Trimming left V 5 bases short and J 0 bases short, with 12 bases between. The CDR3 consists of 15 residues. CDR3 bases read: TGCACCTGCAGTCCGGGGGGAGGGAGTGCAGAA. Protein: CTCSPGGGSAE. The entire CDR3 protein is CTCSPGGGSAETLYF. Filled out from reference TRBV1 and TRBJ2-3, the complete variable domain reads VTLLEQNPRWRLVPRGQAVNLRCILKNSQYPWMSWYQQDLQKQLQWLFTLRSPGDKEVKSLPGADYLATRVTDTELRLQVANMSQGRTLYCTCSPGGGSAETLYFGSGTRLTVL.

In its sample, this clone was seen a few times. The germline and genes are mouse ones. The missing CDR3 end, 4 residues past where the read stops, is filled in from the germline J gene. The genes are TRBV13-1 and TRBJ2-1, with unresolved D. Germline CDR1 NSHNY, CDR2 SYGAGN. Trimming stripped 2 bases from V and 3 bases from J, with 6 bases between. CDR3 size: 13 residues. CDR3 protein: CASSDDIYAEQFF. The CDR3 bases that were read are TGTGCCAGCAGTGACGACATCTATGCT.

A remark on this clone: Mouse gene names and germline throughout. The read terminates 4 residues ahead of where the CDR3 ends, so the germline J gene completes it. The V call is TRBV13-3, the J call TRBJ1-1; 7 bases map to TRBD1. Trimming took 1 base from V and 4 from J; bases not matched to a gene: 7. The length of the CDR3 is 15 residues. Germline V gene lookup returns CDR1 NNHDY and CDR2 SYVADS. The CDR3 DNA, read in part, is TGTGCCAGCAGTGATAACAGGGGAGGGGGCACA. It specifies CASSDNRGGGT. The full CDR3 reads CASSDNRGGGTEVFF.

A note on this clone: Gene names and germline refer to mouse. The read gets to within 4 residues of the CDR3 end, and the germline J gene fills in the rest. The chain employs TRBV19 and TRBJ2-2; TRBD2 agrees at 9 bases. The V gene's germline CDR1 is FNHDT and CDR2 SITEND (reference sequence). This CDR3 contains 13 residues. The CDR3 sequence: CALGGRNTGQLYF. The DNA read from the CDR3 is TGTGCACTGGGGGGCCGAAACACCGGG.

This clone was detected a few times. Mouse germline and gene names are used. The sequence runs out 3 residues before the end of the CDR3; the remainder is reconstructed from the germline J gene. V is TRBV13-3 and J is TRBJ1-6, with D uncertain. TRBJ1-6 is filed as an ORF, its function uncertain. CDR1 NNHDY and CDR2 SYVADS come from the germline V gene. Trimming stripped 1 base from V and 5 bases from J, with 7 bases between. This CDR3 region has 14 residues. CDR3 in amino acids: CASSDNRNNSPLYF. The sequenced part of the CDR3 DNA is TGTGCCAGCAGTGATAACAGAAATAATTCGCCC.

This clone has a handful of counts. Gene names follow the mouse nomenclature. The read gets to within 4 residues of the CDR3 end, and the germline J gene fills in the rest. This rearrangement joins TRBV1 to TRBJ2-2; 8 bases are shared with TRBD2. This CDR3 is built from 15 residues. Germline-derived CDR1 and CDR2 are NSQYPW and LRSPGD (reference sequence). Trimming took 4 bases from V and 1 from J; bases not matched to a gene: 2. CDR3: CTCSGLGRNTGQLYF. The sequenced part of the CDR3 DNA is TGCACCTGCAGTGGACTGGGGCGAAACACCGGG.

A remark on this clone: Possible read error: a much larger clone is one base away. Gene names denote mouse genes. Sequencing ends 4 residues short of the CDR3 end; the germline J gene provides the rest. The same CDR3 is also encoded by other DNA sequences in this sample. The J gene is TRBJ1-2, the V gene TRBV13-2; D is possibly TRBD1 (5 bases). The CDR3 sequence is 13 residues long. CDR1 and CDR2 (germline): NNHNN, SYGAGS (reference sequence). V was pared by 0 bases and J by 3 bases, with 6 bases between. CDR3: CASGDVGDSDYTF. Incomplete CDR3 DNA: TGTGCCAGCGGTGATGTGGGGGACTCC.

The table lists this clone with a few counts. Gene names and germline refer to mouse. The CDR3 loop reads CASSEDWSSYEQYF. The sequenced part of the CDR3 DNA is TGTGCCAGCAGTGAGGACTGGAGCTCCTAT. The genes are TRBV13-1 and TRBJ2-7; TRBD2 matches 7 bases. The read terminates 4 residues before the CDR3 end, so the remaining end is supplied by the germline J gene. The CDR3 extends over 14 amino acids. From germline, CDR1 is NSHNY and CDR2 SYGAGN. The V gene end was trimmed by 2 bases and the J gene end by 0 bases; junction bases not matched to a gene: 2.

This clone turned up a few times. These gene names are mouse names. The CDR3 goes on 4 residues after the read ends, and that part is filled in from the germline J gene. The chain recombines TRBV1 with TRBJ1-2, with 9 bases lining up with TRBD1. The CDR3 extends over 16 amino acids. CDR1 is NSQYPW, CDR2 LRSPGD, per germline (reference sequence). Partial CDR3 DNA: TGCACCTGCAGTGCAGATCCTCCGGGACAGGGACCC. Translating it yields CTCSADPPGQGP. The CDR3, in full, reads CTCSADPPGQGPDYTF.

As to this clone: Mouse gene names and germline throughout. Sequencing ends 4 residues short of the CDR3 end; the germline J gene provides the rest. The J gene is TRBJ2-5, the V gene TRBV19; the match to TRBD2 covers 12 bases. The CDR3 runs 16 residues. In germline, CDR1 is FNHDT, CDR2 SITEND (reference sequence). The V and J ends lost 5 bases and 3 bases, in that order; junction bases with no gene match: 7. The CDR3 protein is CASSLRLGGLQDTQYF. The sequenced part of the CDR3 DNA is TGTGCCAGCAGCCTACGACTGGGGGGGCTTCAAGAC.

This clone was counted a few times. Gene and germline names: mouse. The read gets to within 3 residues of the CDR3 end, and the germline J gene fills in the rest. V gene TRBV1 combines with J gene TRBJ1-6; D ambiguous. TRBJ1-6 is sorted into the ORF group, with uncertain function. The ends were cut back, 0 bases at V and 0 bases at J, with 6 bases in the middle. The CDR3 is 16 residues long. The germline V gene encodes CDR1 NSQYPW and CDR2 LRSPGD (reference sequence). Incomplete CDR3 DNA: TGCACCTGCAGTGCAGATTGGGGTTCCTATAATTCGCCC. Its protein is CTCSADWGSYNSP. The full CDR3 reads CTCSADWGSYNSPLYF.

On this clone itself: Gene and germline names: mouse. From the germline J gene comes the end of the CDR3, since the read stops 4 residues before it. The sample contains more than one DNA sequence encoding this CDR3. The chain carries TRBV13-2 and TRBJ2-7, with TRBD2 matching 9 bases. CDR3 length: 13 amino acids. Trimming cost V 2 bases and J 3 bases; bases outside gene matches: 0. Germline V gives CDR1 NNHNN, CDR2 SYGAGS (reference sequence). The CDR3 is CASGELGGYEQYF. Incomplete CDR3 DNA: TGTGCCAGCGGTGAACTGGGGGGCTAT.

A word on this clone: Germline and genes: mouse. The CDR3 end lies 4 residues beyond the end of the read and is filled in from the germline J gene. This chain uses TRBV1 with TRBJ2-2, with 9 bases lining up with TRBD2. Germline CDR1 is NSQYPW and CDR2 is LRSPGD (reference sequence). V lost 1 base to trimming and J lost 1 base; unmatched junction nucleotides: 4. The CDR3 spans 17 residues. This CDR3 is CTCSAGAGGVNTGQLYF. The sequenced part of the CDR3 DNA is TGCACCTGCAGTGCAGGAGCTGGGGGGGTAAACACCGGG.

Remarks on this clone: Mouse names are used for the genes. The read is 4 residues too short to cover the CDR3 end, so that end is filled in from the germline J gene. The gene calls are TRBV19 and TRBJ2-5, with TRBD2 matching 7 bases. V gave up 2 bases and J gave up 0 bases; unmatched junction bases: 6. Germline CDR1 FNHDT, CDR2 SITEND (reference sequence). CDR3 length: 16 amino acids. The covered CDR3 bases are TGTGCCAGCAGTATTCGGCTGGGGGTTAACCAAGAC. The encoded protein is CASSIRLGVNQD. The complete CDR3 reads CASSIRLGVNQDTQYF. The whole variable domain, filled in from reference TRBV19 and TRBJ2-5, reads GGIITQTPKFLIGQEGQKLTLKCQQNFNHDTMYWYRQDSGKGLRLIYYSITENDLQKGDLSEGYDASREKKSSFSLTVTSAQKNEMAVFLCASSIRLGVNQDTQYFGPGTRLLVL.

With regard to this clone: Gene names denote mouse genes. Incomplete CDR3 DNA: TGTGCCAGCAGTGGGGGACAGGGGGCGCGAGCT. It is translated as CASSGGQGARA. The whole CDR3 is CASSGGQGARAEQFF. The rearrangement uses TRBV13-3 and TRBJ2-1, with 12 positions matching TRBD1. The CDR3 goes on 4 residues after the read ends, and that part is filled in from the germline J gene. The CDR3 totals 15 residues. The germline gives CDR1 NNHDY, CDR2 SYVADS.

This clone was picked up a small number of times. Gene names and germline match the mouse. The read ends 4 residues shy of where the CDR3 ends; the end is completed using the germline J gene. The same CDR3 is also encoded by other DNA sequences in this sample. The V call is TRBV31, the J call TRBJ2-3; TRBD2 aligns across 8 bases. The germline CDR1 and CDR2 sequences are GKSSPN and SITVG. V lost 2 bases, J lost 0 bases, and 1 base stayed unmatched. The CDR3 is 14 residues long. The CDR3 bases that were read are TGTGCCTGGAGTGGGGGGGCTAGTGCAGAA. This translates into CAWSGGASAE. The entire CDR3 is CAWSGGASAETLYF.